The 21 T cell receptor beta chains below come from one sample, sequenced in a study of blood T cell repertoires in COVID-19. Measured with immunoSEQ multiplex PCR; TCRdb has only the in-frame clones, and not every one. The table includes about 180,000 clones, around 83% detected once. The sample comprised peripheral blood. All receptors derive from a woman in her 70s with COVID-19, enrolled during active disease.

This chain uses TRBV2 with TRBJ2-7; possible D gene TRBD1, 6 bases. The V gene's germline CDR1 is SNHLY and CDR2 FYNNEI. The CDR3 covers 14 residues. Trimming took off 3 bases at V and 3 bases at J, with 12 bases between the two ends. CDR3 nucleotide sequence: TGTGCCAGCAGTGAGAACAGGGACGGCTACGAGCAGTACTTC. Translation gives CASSENRDGYEQYF.

The chain carries TRBV24-1 and TRBJ2-1; TRBD2 agrees at 8 bases. In germline, CDR1 is KGHDR, CDR2 SFDVKD. The CDR3 is 16 amino acids. J lost 5 bases, V lost 3 bases, and 8 bases had no gene match. CDR3 region: CATSDLTGLGNNEQFF. In DNA, the CDR3 is TGTGCCACCAGTGATCTAACGGGACTAGGCAACAATGAGCAGTTCTTC.

This chain joins TRBV11-2 and TRBJ2-3; TRBD2 aligns across 7 bases. This CDR3 region has 16 residues. Germline assignment: CDR1 SGHAT and CDR2 FQNNGV. V dropped 6 bases and J dropped 4; count of bases not matched to a gene: 13. The CDR3 DNA sequence: TGTGCCAGCAGAGTATTGACTAGCCCCCTTCCAGATACGCAGTATTTT. It specifies CASRVLTSPLPDTQYF.

This chain links TRBV6-5 with TRBJ1-6, with 9 nucleotides matching TRBD1. Germline values: CDR1 MNHEY, CDR2 SVGAGI. The CDR3 totals 15 residues. V gave up 6 bases and J gave up 9 bases; unmatched junction bases: 9. DNA of the CDR3: TGTGCCAGCAGACGTGGGACAGGGAGTAGTTCACCCCTCCACTTT. Residues: CASRRGTGSSSPLHF.

This chain uses TRBV30 with TRBJ1-4; TRBD1 matches at 9 bases. The V gene's germline CDR1 is GTSNPN and CDR2 SVGIG (reference sequence). V was clipped by 4 bases and J by 8 bases; unmatched bases: 5. The CDR3 is 13 residues long. The CDR3 here is CAWNRGPVEKLFF. DNA of the CDR3: TGTGCCTGGAACAGGGGGCCGGTCGAAAAACTGTTTTTT.

The chain recombines TRBV27 with TRBJ2-3; possible D gene TRBD2, 5 bases. CDR1 MNHEY and CDR2 SMNVEV come from the germline V gene (reference sequence). This CDR3 is 15 amino acids long. The ends were cut back, 2 bases at V and 1 base at J, with 10 bases in the middle. The CDR3 spells CASSLIGVGTDTQYF. DNA for the CDR3: TGTGCCAGCAGTTTAATCGGGGTGGGCACAGATACGCAGTATTTT.

The chain combines TRBV18 with TRBJ2-3; TRBD2 aligns across 8 bases. Germline V gene data show CDR1 as KGHSH and CDR2 as LQKENI. CDR3 size: 14 residues. Trimming cost V 3 bases and J 5 bases; bases outside gene matches: 4. The CDR3 protein is CASSPAGGQDTQYF. For the CDR3, the DNA is TGTGCCAGCTCACCCGCGGGAGGTCAAGATACGCAGTATTTT.

The chain employs TRBV7-2 and TRBJ2-2, with TRBD2 identical over 10 bases. Germline CDR1 is SGHTA and CDR2 is FQGNSA. With 5 bases clipped from V and 3 bases from J, the junction kept 6 bases outside the gene matches. The CDR3 has 16 residues. CDR3 sequence (DNA): TGTGCCAGCAGCCAAAGACTAGCGGGTGACACCGGGGAGCTGTTTTTT. Translated, it gives CASSQRLAGDTGELFF.

The chain couples TRBV10-1 to TRBJ2-7; 7 nucleotides align to TRBD2. V was pared by 7 bases and J by 6 bases, with 15 bases of the junction left unmatched. The CDR3 spans 15 residues. CDR1 and CDR2 (germline): WNHNN, SYGVQD (reference sequence). The CDR3 DNA is TGCGCCAGCACCAACCAGGCACTAGCGCGTTGCGAGCAGTACTTC. It yields the protein CASTNQALARCEQYF.

There are a few counts of this clone. The V gene is TRBV19, the J gene TRBJ2-7, with 7 bases aligning to TRBD1. CDR1 is LNHDA, CDR2 SQIVND, per germline (reference sequence). The V gene end was trimmed by 9 bases and the J gene end by 3 bases; junction bases not matched to a gene: 14. This CDR3 has 15 amino acids. In DNA, the CDR3 is TGTGCCAGGCCAGACAGGGAACTCGATTTCTACGAGCAGTACTTC. As protein: CARPDRELDFYEQYF.

The chain links TRBV19 to TRBJ1-3, with D possibly matching TRBD1 (6 bases). Trimming left V 5 bases short and J 7 bases short, with 21 bases between. Germline V lookup: CDR1 LNHDA, CDR2 SQIVND (reference sequence). The CDR3 contains 16 residues. CDR3 amino acids: CASSVWTQGIGNTIYF. CDR3 DNA sequence: TGTGCCAGTAGTGTCTGGACACAGGGAATAGGCAACACCATATATTTT.

The chain has TRBV10-2 and TRBJ2-2; the match to TRBD2 covers 10 bases. This CDR3 has 16 residues. Germline values: CDR1 WSHSY, CDR2 SAAADI. Germline trimming cut 7 bases from V and 7 bases from J; bases unmatched to any gene: 12. CDR3 loop: CASKGASGRGSGELFF. CDR3 nucleotides: TGCGCCAGCAAAGGGGCTAGCGGGAGAGGGAGCGGGGAGCTGTTTTTT.

This clone was seen just once. The rearrangement uses TRBV2 and TRBJ1-2; a weak D match, TRBD1 (5 bases). The CDR3 totals 13 residues. Trimming took 5 bases from V and 4 from J, leaving 11 bases between them. Germline loops: CDR1 SNHLY, CDR2 FYNNEI. CDR3 sequence: CASSPDRLYGYTF. The CDR3 DNA reads TGTGCCAGCAGTCCTGACAGACTCTATGGCTACACCTTC.

The rearrangement uses TRBV6-5 and TRBJ2-7, with a tentative D call TRBD1 (6 bases). V lost 6 bases, J lost 6 bases, and 18 bases lay in between. Germline-derived CDR1 and CDR2 are MNHEY and SVGAGI. This CDR3 is built from 14 residues. The CDR3 DNA reads as TGTGCCAGCAGCTCGACAGGACCCCTGGGCGAGCAGTACTTC. Protein sequence: CASSSTGPLGEQYF.

This sequence joins TRBV5-1 and TRBJ2-1; 9 nucleotides match TRBD2. This CDR3 comprises 16 residues. V was clipped by 4 bases and J by 3 bases; unmatched bases: 8. Germline V gene sequence: CDR1 SGHRS, CDR2 YFSETQ. The chain's CDR3 is CASSRGSTSGYNEQFF. The CDR3 coding sequence is TGCGCCAGCAGCCGCGGCTCGACTAGCGGCTACAATGAGCAGTTCTTC.

This chain uses TRBV6-5 with TRBJ1-6; 7 bases are a match to TRBD1. The CDR3 has 15 amino acids. V trimming: 7 bases; J trimming: 6 bases; junction bases outside the gene matches: 9. The germline V gene has CDR1 MNHEY and CDR2 SVGAGI. DNA of the CDR3: TGTGCCAGCAAAAGGATGCGACAGGGTAATTCACCCCTCCACTTT. Protein: CASKRMRQGNSPLHF.

The chain recombines TRBV3-1 (or the pseudogene TRBV3-2) with TRBJ2-5, with D possibly being TRBD1 (5 bases). Germline lookup yields CDR1 LGHDT and CDR2 YNNKEL (reference sequence). The CDR3 is 15 residues long. Between the trimmed V and J ends, which lost 1 base and 4 bases, there was a span of 13 bases. CDR3 protein: CASSQGPGDRETQYF. In DNA form, the CDR3 reads TGTGCCAGCAGCCAAGGCCCGGGTGACAGAGAGACCCAGTACTTC.

Comment on this clone: This CDR3 is also generated by other DNA sequences in the sample. The V and J genes are TRBV5-4 and TRBJ1-1, with D perhaps TRBD1 (5 bases). CDR1 and CDR2 from the germline V gene are SGHNT and YYREEE (reference sequence). CDR3 length: 14 residues. The V end was cut by 0 bases, the J end by 3 bases, with 9 bases between. The CDR3 DNA sequence: TGTGCCAGCAGCTTGGGGGGCGGCGACACTGAAGCTTTCTTT. Residues: CASSLGGGDTEAFF.

This chain uses TRBV5-1 with TRBJ2-5, with 10 bases matching TRBD2. Unmatched junction bases numbered 8, after V lost 4 bases and J lost 5 bases. This CDR3 has 15 residues. The germline V gene encodes CDR1 SGHRS and CDR2 YFSETQ. The CDR3: CASSGSGTSAETQYF. The CDR3 DNA sequence: TGCGCCAGCAGCGGATCCGGGACTAGCGCCGAGACCCAGTACTTC.

This clone came up once. CDR3 sequence: CASSQVQGANQPQHF. As DNA, the CDR3 is TGCGCCAGCAGCCAGGTACAGGGAGCAAATCAGCCCCAGCATTTT. J is TRBJ1-5 and V is TRBV4-1; D is possibly TRBD1 (6 bases). CDR1 is MGHRA, CDR2 YSYEKL, per germline. Trimming removed 3 bases at V and 4 bases at J, with 13 bases between. The CDR3 length is 15 residues.

This sequence joins TRBV2 and TRBJ2-5; TRBD2 is a possible D gene (8 bases). CDR1 and CDR2 (germline): SNHLY, FYNNEI. The CDR3 has 15 residues. The ends were cut back, 1 base at V and 5 bases at J, with 14 bases in the middle. Written as DNA, the CDR3 is TGTGCCAGCAGTGAAGAGGTAGCGGGACAGGAGACCCAGTACTTC. This translates into CASSEEVAGQETQYF.